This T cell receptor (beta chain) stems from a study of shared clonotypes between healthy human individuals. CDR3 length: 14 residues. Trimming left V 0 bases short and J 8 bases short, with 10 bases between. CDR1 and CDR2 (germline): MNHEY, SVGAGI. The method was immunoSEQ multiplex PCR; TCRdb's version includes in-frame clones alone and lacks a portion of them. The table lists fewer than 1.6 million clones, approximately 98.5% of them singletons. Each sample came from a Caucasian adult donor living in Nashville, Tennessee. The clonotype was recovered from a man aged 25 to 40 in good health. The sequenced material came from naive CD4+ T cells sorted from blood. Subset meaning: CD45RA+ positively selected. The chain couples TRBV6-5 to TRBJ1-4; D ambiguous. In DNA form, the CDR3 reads TGTGCCAGCAGTTACTCAAGGGCGGGGGAAAAACTGTTTTTT. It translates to CASSYSRAGEKLFF.